This entry lists 7 T cell receptor beta chains sequenced from one sample in a study of blood T cell repertoires in COVID-19 (dated by TCRdb to the early 2020s). Libraries were made using the immunoSEQ multiplex PCR assay. TCRdb stores this immuneACCESS table with in-frame sequences only. Part of the clones is absent; in the studies checked, under half of the shortfall reflects unresolved V genes, and no reason is known for the rest. For this sample there are about 440,000 clones; roughly 87% appear just once. The ten largest clones capture 0.6% of the sample. The source material was PBMCs or T cells enriched from blood (not recorded which). The source is a man younger than 35 who had recovered from COVID-19.

This chain links TRBV19 with TRBJ2-2; a weak D match, TRBD1 (6 bases). V lost 9 bases and J lost 0, with 11 bases in between. This CDR3 is 14 amino acids long. The V gene's germline CDR1 is LNHDA and CDR2 SQIVND (reference sequence). The CDR3 nucleotides read TGTGCCAGCTCAGGGGCCGCGAACACCGGGGAGCTGTTTTTT. Translated: CASSGAANTGELFF.

This chain uses TRBV6-5 with TRBJ1-5, with 7 bases aligning to TRBD1. J lost 5 bases, V lost 6 bases, and 10 bases had no gene match. The CDR3 runs to 15 residues. In germline, CDR1 is MNHEY, CDR2 SVGAGI. The CDR3 protein is CASRPDRVRDQPQHF. DNA for the CDR3: TGTGCCAGCAGGCCCGACAGGGTTAGGGATCAGCCCCAGCATTTT.

The rearrangement uses TRBV5-4 and TRBJ1-1; 8 bases agree with TRBD1. From germline, CDR1 is SGHNT and CDR2 YYREEE (reference sequence). The ends lost 6 bases at V and 3 bases at J; junction bases unmatched: 13. The CDR3 runs 16 residues. CDR3 coding DNA: TGTGCCAGCACGAATGGACAGGGCTCCGGAGACACTGAAGCTTTCTTT. Amino acids: CASTNGQGSGDTEAFF.

This clone showed up many times. CDR3 amino acids: CASSRTEPGLEDEQYF. The CDR3 bases are TGTGCCAGCAGCCGGACCGAGCCGGGACTAGAGGACGAGCAGTACTTC. The chain carries TRBV7-3 and TRBJ2-7; 8 bases are shared with TRBD2. Unmatched junction bases numbered 14, after V lost 5 bases and J lost 5 bases. Germline V gives CDR1 SGHTA, CDR2 FQGTGA. The CDR3 loop spans 16 amino acids.

The genes are TRBV6-5 and TRBJ1-2; 9 nucleotides align to TRBD1. This CDR3 contains 13 residues. With V trimmed by 10 bases and J by 0 bases, 3 bases remained unmatched. The germline gives CDR1 MNHEY, CDR2 SVGAGI. The CDR3 DNA is TGTGCCACGAGGACAGGGGCTAACTATGGCTACACCTTC. This encodes CATRTGANYGYTF.

The rearrangement uses TRBV4-1 and TRBJ1-1; D may be TRBD1 (5 bases). The length of the CDR3 is 14 residues. Germline-derived CDR1 and CDR2 are MGHRA and YSYEKL. V lost 8 bases and J lost 1, with 14 bases in between. The DNA of the CDR3 is TGCGCCAGCCGATCGCTACAGGCGAACACTGAAGCTTTCTTT. Amino acid sequence: CASRSLQANTEAFF.

The rearrangement uses TRBV7-9 and TRBJ1-5; TRBD1 matches 10 bases. Germline V gene sequence: CDR1 SEHNR, CDR2 FQNEAQ (reference sequence). V dropped 4 bases and J dropped 7; count of bases not matched to a gene: 4. CDR3 size: 14 residues. CDR3 DNA: TGTGCCAGCAGCTCCGGACAGGGGGGGCAGCCCCAGCATTTT. Its translation: CASSSGQGGQPQHF.